This T cell receptor beta chain was profiled in a study of shared clonotypes between healthy human individuals. Whole-study findings and limits: Across subsets, estimated richness was generally greater for naive than for memory populations. Incompleteness in sorted-subset sequencing, despite large depth, was shown by rarefaction. When naive CD4 clonotypes were compared across several donors, around 4.6% were shared.

Details on this clone: The antigen remains unidentified.

TCRdb's copy holds only in-frame clones and misses some; the assay was immunoSEQ multiplex PCR. The table has 190,000 or so clones, 66% seen once. CDR3 length: 15 residues. V gave up 2 bases and J gave up 2 bases, with 10 bases separating them. Germline V gives CDR1 KGHSH, CDR2 LQKENI. The sequence was obtained from a man aged 25-45 years in good health. The gene calls are TRBV18 and TRBJ1-5; D call uncertain. Sequencing was done on a sample of memory CD4+ T cells sorted from blood. Subset in this sample: CD45RA-negative fraction. The CDR3, as DNA: TGTGCCAGCTCACCAGCGAGGGTTCGCAATCAGCCCCAGCATTTT. Its protein product is CASSPARVRNQPQHF.